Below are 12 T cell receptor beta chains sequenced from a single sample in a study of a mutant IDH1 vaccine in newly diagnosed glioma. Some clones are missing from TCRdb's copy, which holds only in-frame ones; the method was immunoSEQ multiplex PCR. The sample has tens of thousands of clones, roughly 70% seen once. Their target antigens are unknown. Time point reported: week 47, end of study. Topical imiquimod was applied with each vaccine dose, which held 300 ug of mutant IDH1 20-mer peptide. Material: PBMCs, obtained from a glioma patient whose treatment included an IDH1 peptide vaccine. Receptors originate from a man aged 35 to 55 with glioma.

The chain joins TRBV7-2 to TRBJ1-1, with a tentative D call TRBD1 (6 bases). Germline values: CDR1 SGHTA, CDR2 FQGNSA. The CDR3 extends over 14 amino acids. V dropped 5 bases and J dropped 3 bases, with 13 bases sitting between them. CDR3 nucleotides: TGTGCCAGCAGCCAGGGGCAGGGACACACTGAAGCTTTCTTT. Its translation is CASSQGQGHTEAFF.

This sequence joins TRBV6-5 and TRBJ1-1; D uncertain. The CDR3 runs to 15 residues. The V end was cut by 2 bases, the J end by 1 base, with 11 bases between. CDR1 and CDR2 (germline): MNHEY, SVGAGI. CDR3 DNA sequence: TGTGCCAGCAGTTACGATGGCAGGTCGAACACTGAAGCTTTCTTT. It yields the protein CASSYDGRSNTEAFF.

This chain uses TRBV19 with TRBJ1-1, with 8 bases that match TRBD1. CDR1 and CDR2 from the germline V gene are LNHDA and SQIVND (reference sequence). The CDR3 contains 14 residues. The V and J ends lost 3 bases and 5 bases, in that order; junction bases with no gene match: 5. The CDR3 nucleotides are TGTGCCAGTAGTATCCAGACAGGGGAGACTGAAGCTTTCTTT. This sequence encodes CASSIQTGETEAFF. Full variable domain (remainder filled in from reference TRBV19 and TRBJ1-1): DGGITQSPKYLFRKEGQNVTLSCEQNLNHDAMYWYRQDPGQGLRLIYYSQIVNDFQKGDIAEGYSVSREKKESFPLTVTSAQKNPTAFYLCASSIQTGETEAFFGQGTRLTVV.

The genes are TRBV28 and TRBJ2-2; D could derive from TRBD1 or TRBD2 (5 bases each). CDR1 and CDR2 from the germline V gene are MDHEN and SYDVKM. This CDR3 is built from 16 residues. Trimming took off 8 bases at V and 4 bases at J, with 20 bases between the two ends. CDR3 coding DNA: TGTGCCAGCCAAAAAACCGGGACGTTCATCACCGGGGAGCTGTTTTTT. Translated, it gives CASQKTGTFITGELFF.

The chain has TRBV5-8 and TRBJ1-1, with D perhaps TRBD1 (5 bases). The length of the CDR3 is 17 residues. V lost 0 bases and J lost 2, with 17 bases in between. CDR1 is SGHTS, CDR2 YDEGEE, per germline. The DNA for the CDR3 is TGTGCCAGCAGCTTGGTGTTGGGGCCTAACCCTAACACTGAAGCTTTCTTT. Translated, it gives CASSLVLGPNPNTEAFF.

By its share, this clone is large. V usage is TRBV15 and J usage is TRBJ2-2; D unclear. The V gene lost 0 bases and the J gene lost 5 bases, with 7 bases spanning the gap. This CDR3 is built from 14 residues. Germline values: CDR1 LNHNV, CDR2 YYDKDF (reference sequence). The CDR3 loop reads CATSRDRGTGELFF. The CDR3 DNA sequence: TGTGCCACCAGCAGAGATCGCGGTACCGGGGAGCTGTTTTTT.

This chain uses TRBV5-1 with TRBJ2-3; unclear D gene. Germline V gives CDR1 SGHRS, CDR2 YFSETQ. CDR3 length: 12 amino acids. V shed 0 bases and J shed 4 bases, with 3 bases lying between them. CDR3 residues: CASSLGADTQYF. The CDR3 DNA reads TGCGCCAGCAGCTTGGGTGCAGATACGCAGTATTTT.

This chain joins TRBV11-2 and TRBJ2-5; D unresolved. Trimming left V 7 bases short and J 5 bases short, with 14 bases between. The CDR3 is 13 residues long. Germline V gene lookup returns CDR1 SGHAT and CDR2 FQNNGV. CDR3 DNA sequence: TGTGCCAGCACCCCAGTGGGCTGGGAGACCCAGTACTTC. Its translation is CASTPVGWETQYF.

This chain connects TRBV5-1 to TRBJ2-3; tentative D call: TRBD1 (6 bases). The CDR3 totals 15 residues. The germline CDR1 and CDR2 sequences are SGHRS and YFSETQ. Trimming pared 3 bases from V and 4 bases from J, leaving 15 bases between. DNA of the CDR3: TGCGCCAGCAGCTCCCCCAGGGGTGGACCAGATACGCAGTATTTT. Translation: CASSSPRGGPDTQYF.

Here the CDR3 reads CASSPGPTTQYF. The CDR3 bases are TGTGCCAGCAGCCCGGGACCAACCACGCAGTATTTT. The chain combines TRBV14 with TRBJ2-3; TRBD1 or TRBD2 may be the D gene (5 bases each). Germline CDR1 reads SGHDN; CDR2 reads FVKESK. The V end lost 4 bases, the J end lost 9 bases, and 11 bases lay between the germline ends. The CDR3 consists of 12 residues.

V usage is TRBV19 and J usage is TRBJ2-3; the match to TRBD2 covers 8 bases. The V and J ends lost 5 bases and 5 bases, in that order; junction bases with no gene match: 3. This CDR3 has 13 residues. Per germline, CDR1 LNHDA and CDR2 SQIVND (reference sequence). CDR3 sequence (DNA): TGTGCCAGTAGTGAAACTAGCGGAGATACGCAGTATTTT. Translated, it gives CASSETSGDTQYF.

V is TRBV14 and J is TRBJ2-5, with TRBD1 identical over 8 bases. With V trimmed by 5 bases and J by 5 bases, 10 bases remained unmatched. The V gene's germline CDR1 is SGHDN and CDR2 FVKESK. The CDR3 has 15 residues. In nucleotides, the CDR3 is TGTGCCAGCAGCGCCAGGGGGCCGTCTAGCGAGACCCAGTACTTC. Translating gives CASSARGPSSETQYF.